This TCR beta chain was documented in a study of CD8 T cells in Susac syndrome (dated by TCRdb to about 2019). For the study in its entirety: Whether CD8+ T cell activation and differentiation in Susac syndrome was antigen driven was tested using repertoire sequencing. The study compared CD8+ T cell repertoire clonality among eleven to twelve healthy donors, about 14 Susac syndrome patients and fewer than 19 multiple sclerosis patients. Overall study results and their limits: The study acknowledged that relatively few individuals were included in the TCR sequencing and HLA analysis.

Peripheral blood CD8+ and CD4+ T cells from healthy donors, Susac syndrome patients and multiple sclerosis patients were profiled using high-throughput TCR beta sequencing. Multiple sclerosis controls were treatment-naive patients with stable or active relapsing-remitting disease fulfilling revised McDonald criteria. Bulk CD8+ and CD4+ T cells were purified magnetically by negative isolation, whereas CD8+ TEMRA cells were enriched by FACS. Blood was collected in EDTA tubes and processed within 24 hours, with PBMCs isolated through density gradient centrifugation. PBMCs intended for TCR sequencing were frozen in liquid nitrogen and were later thawed in a 37 degrees C water bath. Purity of sorted or isolated CD4+, CD8+ and CD8+ TEMRA cells was at least 90%. Of note for this clonotype: Its binding antigen is unknown. No base quality values were provided; no much bigger clone lies one nucleotide off.

From the cysteine up to the phenylalanine, the CDR3 has a length of 17 residues. The DNA shown is the 51-base CDR3, in frame from base 1. V and J are truncated by 3 bases and 0 bases respectively, leaving an intervening sequence of 15 bases. The germline V gene (reference sequence) provides CDR1 LGHDT and CDR2 YNNKEL. RNA was extracted using the RNeasy kit, and roughly 0.5 to 1 microgram was reverse transcribed with random hexamers. The immunoSEQ multiplex PCR assay, which covers 54 Vbeta and 13 Jbeta segments, was used to amplify TCR beta CDR3 regions. To correct PCR amplification bias, a synthetic template baseline was used for both primer optimization and computational correction. The paper's data handling went like this. Reads were annotated to V, D and J genes according to IMGT and were analyzed with immunoSEQ Analyzer, with only productive sequences retained. Clonality was calculated as one minus the Shannon entropy normalized by log2 of the number of productive unique sequences. Public and private clones were assessed among the 100 most prevalent clones of each patient and control. Clones were defined as Susac-specific if absent from the healthy and MS cohorts, from 1052 published viral clones and from other ImmuneACCESS disease sequences. The raw public data were reprocessed by TCRdb itself: fastp quality trimming at Q25, MiXCR clonotype calling, in-frame beta chains only. CDR3 protein sequences are deduplicated, and each keeps its most common genes and DNA. The V and J calls and clone size are TCRdb's, not the authors'. The sample table lists about 180,000 distinct CDR3 sequences, 85% to 95% of them with a count of one. The ten biggest clones cover roughly 0.16% of the sample.

The receptor was isolated from a human donor with multiple sclerosis. Recombination linked TRBV3-1 to TRBJ2-1; the D gene assignment is ambiguous. Sequencing input: CD8+ T cells from PBMCs. The CDR3 corresponds to CASSQTTSDSSYNEQFF. The sequenced DNA: TGTGCCAGCAGCCAGACGACGTCCGATAGCTCCTACAATGAGCAGTTCTTC.